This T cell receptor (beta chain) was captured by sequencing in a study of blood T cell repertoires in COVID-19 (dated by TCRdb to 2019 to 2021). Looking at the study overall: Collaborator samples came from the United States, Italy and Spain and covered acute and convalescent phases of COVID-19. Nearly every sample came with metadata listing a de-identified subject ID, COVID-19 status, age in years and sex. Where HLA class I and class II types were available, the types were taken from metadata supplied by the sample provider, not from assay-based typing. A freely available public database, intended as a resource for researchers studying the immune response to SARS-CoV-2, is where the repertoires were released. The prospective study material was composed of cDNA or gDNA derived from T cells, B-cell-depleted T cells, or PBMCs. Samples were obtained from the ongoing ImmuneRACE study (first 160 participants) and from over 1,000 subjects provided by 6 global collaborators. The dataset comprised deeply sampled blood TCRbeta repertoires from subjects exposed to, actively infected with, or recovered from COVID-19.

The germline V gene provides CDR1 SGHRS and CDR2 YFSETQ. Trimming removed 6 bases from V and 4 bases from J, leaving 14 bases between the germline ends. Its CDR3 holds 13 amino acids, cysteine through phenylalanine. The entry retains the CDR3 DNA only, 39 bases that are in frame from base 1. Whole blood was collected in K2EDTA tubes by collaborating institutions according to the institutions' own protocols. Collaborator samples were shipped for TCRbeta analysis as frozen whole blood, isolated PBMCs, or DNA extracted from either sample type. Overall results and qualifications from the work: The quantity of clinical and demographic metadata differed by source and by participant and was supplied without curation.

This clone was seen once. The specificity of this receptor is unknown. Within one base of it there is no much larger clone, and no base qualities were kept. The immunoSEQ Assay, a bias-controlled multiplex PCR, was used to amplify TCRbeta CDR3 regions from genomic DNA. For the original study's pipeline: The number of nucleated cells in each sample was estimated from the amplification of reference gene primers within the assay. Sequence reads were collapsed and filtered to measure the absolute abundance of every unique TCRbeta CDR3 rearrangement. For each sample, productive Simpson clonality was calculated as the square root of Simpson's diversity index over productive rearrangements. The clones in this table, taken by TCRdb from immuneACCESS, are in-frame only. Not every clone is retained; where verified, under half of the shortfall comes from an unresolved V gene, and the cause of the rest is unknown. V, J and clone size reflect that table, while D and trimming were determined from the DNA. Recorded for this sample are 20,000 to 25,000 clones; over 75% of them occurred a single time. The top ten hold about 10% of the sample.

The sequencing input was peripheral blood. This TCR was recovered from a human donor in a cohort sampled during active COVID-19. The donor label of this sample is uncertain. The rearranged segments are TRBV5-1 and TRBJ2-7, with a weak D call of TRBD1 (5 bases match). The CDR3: CASTVAGKYEQYF. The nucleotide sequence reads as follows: TGCGCCAGCACCGTGGCAGGGAAATACGAGCAGTACTTC.